This passage covers 16 T cell receptor beta chains from one sample sequenced in a study of blood T cell repertoires in COVID-19. The protocol was immunoSEQ multiplex PCR, while the TCRdb copy is restricted to in-frame clones and leaves out a portion. This sample has over 200,000 clones, with around 86% found just once. Specimen: PBMCs or T cells enriched from blood (not recorded which). The receptor set was obtained from a man aged 18 to 29 who had recovered from COVID-19.

J is TRBJ1-1 and V is TRBV4-1; D is unresolved. Trimming left V 4 bases short and J 0 bases short, with 15 bases between. CDR1 and CDR2 (germline): MGHRA, YSYEKL. The length of the CDR3 is 16 residues. The CDR3 here is CASSPLGHDMNTEAFF. The CDR3 DNA is TGCGCCAGCAGCCCATTGGGCCATGACATGAACACTGAAGCTTTCTTT.

This chain links TRBV7-9 with TRBJ2-7, with 11 bases identical to TRBD2. Per the germline V gene, CDR1 is SEHNR and CDR2 is FQNEAQ (reference sequence). The trim removed 5 bases at V and 0 bases at J, leaving 6 bases unmatched. The CDR3 spans 16 residues. The CDR3 nucleotides read TGTGCCAGCAGCCTCCTAGCGGGAGGACGCTCCTACGAGCAGTACTTC. It specifies CASSLLAGGRSYEQYF.

The rearrangement uses TRBV7-2 and TRBJ2-2; tentative D call: TRBD1 (5 bases). This CDR3 has 15 residues. CDR1 is SGHTA, CDR2 FQGNSA, per germline. V was cut by 4 bases and J by 4 bases, with 13 bases left in between. The CDR3 is CASSSTIQVTGELFF. As DNA, the CDR3 is TGTGCCAGCAGCTCCACTATACAGGTCACCGGGGAGCTGTTTTTT.

The V gene is TRBV2, the J gene TRBJ2-1; TRBD1 aligns across 10 bases. CDR1 and CDR2 (germline): SNHLY, FYNNEI. V was pared by 7 bases and J by 2 bases, with 11 bases of the junction left unmatched. The CDR3 has 17 residues. CDR3 sequence: CASIRSGDRGPYNEQFF. The DNA of the CDR3 is TGTGCCAGCATCCGAAGCGGGGACAGGGGACCCTACAATGAGCAGTTCTTC.

The chain joins TRBV11-3 to TRBJ2-1; 11 bases match TRBD2. The ends lost 6 bases at V and 7 bases at J; junction bases unmatched: 8. The CDR3 spans 15 residues. CDR1 and CDR2 from the germline V gene are SGHNT and YENEEA. The CDR3 sequence is CASSLTSGVVNEQFF. The CDR3 DNA is TGTGCCAGCAGTCTGACTAGCGGGGTAGTAAATGAGCAGTTCTTC.

This chain joins TRBV11-2 and TRBJ2-5, with 10 bases that match TRBD2. V gave up 3 bases and J gave up 7 bases; unmatched junction bases: 8. Germline V gene sequence: CDR1 SGHAT, CDR2 FQNNGV. CDR3 length: 15 residues. This CDR3 reads CASSLESSGGGTQYF. In DNA form, the CDR3 reads TGTGCCAGCAGCTTGGAATCTAGCGGGGGTGGGACCCAGTACTTC.

This rearrangement joins TRBV2 to TRBJ1-4, with D possibly TRBD1 on 6 matching bases. The CDR3 has 14 residues. V was pared by 3 bases and J by 7 bases, with 12 bases between. The germline gives CDR1 SNHLY, CDR2 FYNNEI. This CDR3 reads CASSEQGLGEKLFF. For the CDR3, the DNA is TGTGCCAGCAGTGAGCAGGGGCTGGGTGAAAAACTGTTTTTT.

The genes are TRBV5-1 and TRBJ1-2, with D hard to call. Germline loops: CDR1 SGHRS, CDR2 YFSETQ. The CDR3 runs to 15 residues. V gave up 4 bases and J gave up 3 bases, with 16 bases separating them. This CDR3 reads CASSLDFLSDYGYTF. The CDR3 nucleotides are TGCGCCAGCAGCCTAGATTTCCTCTCAGACTATGGCTACACCTTC.

This clone came up once. J is TRBJ1-2 and V is TRBV5-5, with 7 bases lining up with TRBD1. The CDR3 loop spans 14 amino acids. The ends lost 4 bases at V and 0 bases at J; junction bases unmatched: 3. Germline loops: CDR1 SGHKS, CDR2 YYEKEE (reference sequence). As DNA, the CDR3 is TGTGCCAGCAGCATAGGACAGGCTAACTATGGCTACACCTTC. This sequence encodes CASSIGQANYGYTF.

This sequence joins TRBV28 and TRBJ1-1, with D possibly TRBD1 on 6 matching bases. Germline loops: CDR1 MDHEN, CDR2 SYDVKM. This CDR3 contains 13 residues. V lost 5 bases, J lost 5 bases, and 12 bases lay in between. CDR3 in amino acids: CASSVTGRTEAFF. CDR3 nucleotide sequence: TGTGCCAGCAGTGTTACAGGGAGAACTGAAGCTTTCTTT.

The rearrangement links TRBV14 to TRBJ1-1, with a weak D call TRBD1 (6 bases). V lost 0 bases and J lost 0, with 11 bases in between. Germline assignment: CDR1 SGHDN and CDR2 FVKESK. The CDR3 sequence is 16 residues long. As DNA, the CDR3 is TGTGCCAGCAGCCAAGATGGGGGCAGCATGAACACTGAAGCTTTCTTT. Protein sequence: CASSQDGGSMNTEAFF.

V gene TRBV10-2 combines with J gene TRBJ1-2; D remains ambiguous. Germline assignment: CDR1 WSHSY and CDR2 SAAADI. The CDR3 contains 14 residues. V was shortened by 6 bases and J by 8 bases, with 19 bases between the two germline ends. CDR3 sequence (DNA): TGCGCCAGCAGCCCTGGGGTCGGGGTCGGAGGCTACACCTTC. Protein sequence: CASSPGVGVGGYTF.

The J gene is TRBJ2-6, the V gene TRBV6-1, with D perhaps matching TRBD1 (6 bases). Trimming removed 4 bases from V and 0 bases from J, with 10 bases in between. The germline V gene encodes CDR1 MNHNS and CDR2 SASEGT. This CDR3 is built from 16 residues. The DNA for the CDR3 is TGTGCCAGCAGTGTACAGGGCCTCTCTGGGGCCAACGTCCTGACTTTC. Residues: CASSVQGLSGANVLTF.

This chain links TRBV5-6 with TRBJ2-5; D remains ambiguous. The V and J ends lost 5 bases and 4 bases respectively, with 12 bases between them. Per germline, CDR1 SGHDT and CDR2 YYEEEE. The CDR3 runs 13 residues. The CDR3 is CASRPPLRETQYF. CDR3 DNA: TGTGCCAGCAGACCCCCTTTGCGAGAGACCCAGTACTTC.

In this sample, this clone turned up a few times. The V gene is TRBV29-1, the J gene TRBJ1-1; 12 bases match TRBD1. V gave up 4 bases and J gave up 0 bases; unmatched junction bases: 6. The CDR3 is 16 amino acids. Looked up from germline, CDR1 is SQVTM and CDR2 is ANQGSEA. The CDR3 sequence is CSVVWDRGRVNTEAFF. The CDR3 DNA reads as TGCAGCGTTGTTTGGGACAGGGGGCGAGTGAACACTGAAGCTTTCTTT.

This chain uses TRBV19 with TRBJ1-5; unclear D gene. The germline V gene has CDR1 LNHDA and CDR2 SQIVND (reference sequence). The CDR3 length is 15 residues. Trimming shortened V by 1 base and J by 0 bases, and 7 bases separated the two germline ends. CDR3 nucleotides: TGTGCCAGTAGTATAGTAGAGGGTAGCAATCAGCCCCAGCATTTT. The encoded protein is CASSIVEGSNQPQHF. Together with reference TRBV19 and TRBJ1-5, the CDR3 gives the full variable domain: DGGITQSPKYLFRKEGQNVTLSCEQNLNHDAMYWYRQDPGQGLRLIYYSQIVNDFQKGDIAEGYSVSREKKESFPLTVTSAQKNPTAFYLCASSIVEGSNQPQHFGDGTRLSIL.